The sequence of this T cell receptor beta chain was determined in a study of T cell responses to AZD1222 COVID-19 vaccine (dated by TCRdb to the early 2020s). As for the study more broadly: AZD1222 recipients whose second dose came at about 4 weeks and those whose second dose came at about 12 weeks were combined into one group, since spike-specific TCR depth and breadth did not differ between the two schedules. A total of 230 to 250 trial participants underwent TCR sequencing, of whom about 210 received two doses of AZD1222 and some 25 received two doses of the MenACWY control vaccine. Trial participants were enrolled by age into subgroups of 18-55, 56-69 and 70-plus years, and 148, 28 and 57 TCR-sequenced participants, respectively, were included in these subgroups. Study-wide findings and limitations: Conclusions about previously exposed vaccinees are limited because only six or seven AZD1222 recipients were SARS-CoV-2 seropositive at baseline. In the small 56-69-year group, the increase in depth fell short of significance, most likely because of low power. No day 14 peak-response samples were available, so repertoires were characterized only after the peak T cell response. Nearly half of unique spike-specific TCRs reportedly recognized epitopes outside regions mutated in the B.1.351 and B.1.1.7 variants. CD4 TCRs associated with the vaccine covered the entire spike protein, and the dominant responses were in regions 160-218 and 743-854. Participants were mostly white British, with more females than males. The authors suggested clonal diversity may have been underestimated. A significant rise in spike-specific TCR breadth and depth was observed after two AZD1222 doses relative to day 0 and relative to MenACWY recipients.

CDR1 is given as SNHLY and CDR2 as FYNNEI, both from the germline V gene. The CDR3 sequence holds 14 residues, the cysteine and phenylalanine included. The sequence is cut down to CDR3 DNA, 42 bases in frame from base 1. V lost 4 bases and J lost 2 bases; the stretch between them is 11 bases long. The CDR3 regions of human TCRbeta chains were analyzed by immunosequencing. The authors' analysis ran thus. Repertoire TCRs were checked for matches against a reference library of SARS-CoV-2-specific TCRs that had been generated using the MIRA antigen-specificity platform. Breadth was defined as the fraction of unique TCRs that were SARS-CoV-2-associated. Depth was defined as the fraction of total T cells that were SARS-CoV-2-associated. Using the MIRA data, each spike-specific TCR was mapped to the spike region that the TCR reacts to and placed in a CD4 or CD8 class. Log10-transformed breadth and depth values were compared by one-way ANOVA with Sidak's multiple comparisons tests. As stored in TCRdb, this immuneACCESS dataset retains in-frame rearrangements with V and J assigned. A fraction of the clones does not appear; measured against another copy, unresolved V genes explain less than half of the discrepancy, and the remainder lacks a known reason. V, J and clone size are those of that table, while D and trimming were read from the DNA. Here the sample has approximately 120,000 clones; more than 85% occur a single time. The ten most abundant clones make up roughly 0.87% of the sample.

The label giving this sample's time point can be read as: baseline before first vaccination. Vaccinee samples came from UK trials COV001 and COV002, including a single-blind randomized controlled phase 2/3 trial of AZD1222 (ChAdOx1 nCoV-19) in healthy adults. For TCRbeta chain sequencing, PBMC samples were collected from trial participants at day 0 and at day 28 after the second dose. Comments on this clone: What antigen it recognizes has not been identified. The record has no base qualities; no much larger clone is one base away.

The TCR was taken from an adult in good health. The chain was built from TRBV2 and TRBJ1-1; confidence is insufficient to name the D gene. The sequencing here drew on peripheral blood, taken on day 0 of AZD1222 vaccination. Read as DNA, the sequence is TGTGCCAGCAGTGTATCACAGAGTAACACTGAAGCTTTCTTT. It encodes CASSVSQSNTEAFF.